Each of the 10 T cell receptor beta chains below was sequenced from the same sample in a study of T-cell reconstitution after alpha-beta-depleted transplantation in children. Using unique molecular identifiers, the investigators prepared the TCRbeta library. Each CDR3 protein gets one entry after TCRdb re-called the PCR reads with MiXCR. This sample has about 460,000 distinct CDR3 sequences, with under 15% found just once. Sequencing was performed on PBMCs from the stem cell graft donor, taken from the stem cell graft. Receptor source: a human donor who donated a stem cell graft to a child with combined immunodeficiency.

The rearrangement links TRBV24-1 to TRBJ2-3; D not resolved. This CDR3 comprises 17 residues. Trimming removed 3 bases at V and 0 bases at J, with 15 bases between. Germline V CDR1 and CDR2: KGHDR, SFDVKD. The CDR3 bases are TGTGCCACCAGTGATCGAACTACGATGATGAGCACAGATACGCAGTATTTT. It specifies CATSDRTTMMSTDTQYF.

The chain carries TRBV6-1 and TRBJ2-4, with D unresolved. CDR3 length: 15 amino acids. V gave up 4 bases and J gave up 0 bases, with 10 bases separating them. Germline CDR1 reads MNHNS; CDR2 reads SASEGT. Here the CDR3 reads CASSVRVLAKNIQYF. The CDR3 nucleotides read TGTGCCAGCAGTGTAAGGGTCCTAGCCAAAAACATTCAGTACTTC.

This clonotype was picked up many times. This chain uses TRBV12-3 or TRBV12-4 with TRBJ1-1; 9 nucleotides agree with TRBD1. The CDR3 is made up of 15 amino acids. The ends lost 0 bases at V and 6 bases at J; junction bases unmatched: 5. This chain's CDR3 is CASSLARDRASEAFF. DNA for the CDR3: TGTGCCAGCAGTTTAGCCCGGGACAGGGCTTCTGAAGCTTTCTTT.

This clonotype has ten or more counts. The CDR3 DNA is TGTGCCAGCAGCTCCACTAATACAGATACGCAGTATTTT. Protein: CASSSTNTDTQYF. This chain uses TRBV7-2 with TRBJ2-3; D is undetermined. This CDR3 has 13 amino acids. The germline gives CDR1 SGHTA, CDR2 FQGNSA. V gave up 4 bases and J gave up 3 bases, with 8 bases separating them.

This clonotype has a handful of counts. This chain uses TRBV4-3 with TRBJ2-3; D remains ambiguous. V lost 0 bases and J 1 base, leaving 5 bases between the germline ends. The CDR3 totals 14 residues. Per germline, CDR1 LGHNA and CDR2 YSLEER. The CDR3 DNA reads TGCGCCAGCAGCCAAGATTGGGGCACAGATACGCAGTATTTT. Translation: CASSQDWGTDTQYF.

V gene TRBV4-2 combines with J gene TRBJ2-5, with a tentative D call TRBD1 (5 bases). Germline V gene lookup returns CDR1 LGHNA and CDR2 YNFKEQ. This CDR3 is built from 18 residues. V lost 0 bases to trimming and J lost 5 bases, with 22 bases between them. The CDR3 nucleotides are TGTGCCAGCAGCCAAGAAAGTGGAAGACAGCTAGGGCAGGAGACCCAGTACTTC. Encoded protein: CASSQESGRQLGQETQYF.

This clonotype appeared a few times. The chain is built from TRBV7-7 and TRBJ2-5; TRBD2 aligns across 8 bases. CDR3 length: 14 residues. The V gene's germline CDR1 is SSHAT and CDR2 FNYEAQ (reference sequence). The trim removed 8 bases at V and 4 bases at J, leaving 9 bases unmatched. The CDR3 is CASGPAGGAETQYF. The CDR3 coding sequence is TGTGCCAGCGGTCCCGCGGGGGGAGCAGAGACCCAGTACTTC.

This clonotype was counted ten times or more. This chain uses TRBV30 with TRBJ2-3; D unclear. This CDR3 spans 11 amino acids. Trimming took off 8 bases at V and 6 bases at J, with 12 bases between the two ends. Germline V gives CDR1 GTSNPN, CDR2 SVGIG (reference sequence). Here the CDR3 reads CAGDDWDTQYF. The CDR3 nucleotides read TGTGCCGGGGATGACTGGGATACGCAGTATTTT.

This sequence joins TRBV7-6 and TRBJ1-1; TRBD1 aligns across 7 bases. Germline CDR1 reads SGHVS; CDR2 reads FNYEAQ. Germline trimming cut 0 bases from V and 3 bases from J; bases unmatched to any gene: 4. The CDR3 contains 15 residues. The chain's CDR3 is CASSLAWGQHTEAFF. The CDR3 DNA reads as TGTGCCAGCAGCTTAGCATGGGGACAGCACACTGAAGCTTTCTTT.

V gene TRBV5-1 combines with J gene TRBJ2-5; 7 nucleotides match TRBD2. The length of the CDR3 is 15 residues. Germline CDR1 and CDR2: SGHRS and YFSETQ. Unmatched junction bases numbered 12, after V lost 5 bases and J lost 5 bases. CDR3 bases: TGCGCCAGCAGTGACGGCGGGAGCGAGATGGAGACCCAGTACTTC. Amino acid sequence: CASSDGGSEMETQYF.